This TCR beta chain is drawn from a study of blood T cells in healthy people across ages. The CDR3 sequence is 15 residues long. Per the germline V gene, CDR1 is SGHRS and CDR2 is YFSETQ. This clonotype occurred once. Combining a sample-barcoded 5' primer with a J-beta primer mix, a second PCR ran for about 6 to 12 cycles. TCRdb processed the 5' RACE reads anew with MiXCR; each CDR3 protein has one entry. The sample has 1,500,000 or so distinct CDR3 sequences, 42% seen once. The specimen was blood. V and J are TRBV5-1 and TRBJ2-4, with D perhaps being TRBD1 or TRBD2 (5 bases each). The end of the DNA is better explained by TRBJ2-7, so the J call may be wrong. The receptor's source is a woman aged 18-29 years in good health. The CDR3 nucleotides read TGCGCCAGCAGCTTGGCCTCCGGGACCCCCCACGAGCAGTACTTC. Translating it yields CASSLASGTPHEQYF.